These T cell receptor beta chains were read from a single sample in a study of cytomegalovirus exposure and HLA in healthy donors. Measured with immunoSEQ multiplex PCR; TCRdb has only the in-frame clones, and not every one. The table includes roughly 120,000 clones, about 90% detected once. Material: PBMCs. Receptor source: a young woman in good health and CMV-seronegative. Both conserved end residues are part of each CDR3. D genes are given only for firm matches. Clone size appears in some rows only: once, few, many, or a class for an expanded clone.

clone_size,d_call,v_call,j_call,cdr3_nt,cdr3_aa
NA,NA,TRBV10-3,TRBJ2-2,TGTGCCATCGGGGGGACTGTGAACACCGGGGAGCTGTTTTTT,CAIGGTVNTGELFF
once,TRBD2,TRBV7-6,TRBJ2-1,TGTGCCAGCAGCTACCTGACTAGCGGGAGAGTCAATGAGCAGTTCTTC,CASSYLTSGRVNEQFF
NA,NA,TRBV28,TRBJ1-5,TGTGCCAGCAGTGCACAAGGGGGGGCAGTGAATCAGCCCCAGCATTTT,CASSAQGGAVNQPQHF
once,NA,TRBV6-1,TRBJ2-1,TGTGCCAGCAGTGAAGCGCGGGGACCCCTAAATGAGCAGTTCTTC,CASSEARGPLNEQFF
NA,NA,TRBV6-5,TRBJ2-7,TGTGCCAGCAGTTACTCCGTGGCAGGCTACGAGCAGTACTTC,CASSYSVAGYEQYF
NA,NA,TRBV9,TRBJ1-1,TGTGCCAGCGCACGAAACGACGGACTTGAAGCTTTCTTT,CASARNDGLEAFF
NA,TRBD1,TRBV19,TRBJ1-1,TGTGCCAGTAGTATCCCCGACAGGGTGAACACTGAAGCTTTCTTT,CASSIPDRVNTEAFF
NA,NA,TRBV15,TRBJ1-1,TGTGCCACCAGCAGGGTCGGTGAAGCTTTCTTT,CATSRVGEAFF
NA,NA,TRBV9,TRBJ2-1,TGTGCCAGCAGCGTAGGAGATGAGCAGTTCTTC,CASSVGDEQFF
NA,TRBD2,TRBV19,TRBJ2-5,TGTGCCAGTAGTCCATCGGGCGGGAGAGTAGAGACCCAGTACTTC,CASSPSGGRVETQYF
once,TRBD1,TRBV7-6,TRBJ2-7,TGTGCCAGCAGCAAGGGACAGCCCTCCTACGAGCAGTACTTC,CASSKGQPSYEQYF
NA,NA,TRBV27,TRBJ2-7,TGTGCCAGCAGTCTTACAGGGTACTCCTACGAGCAGTACTTC,CASSLTGYSYEQYF
once,NA,TRBV4-1,TRBJ1-5,TGCGCCAGCAGCCAAGGTGCGGGGGGGGATCAGCCCCAGCATTTT,CASSQGAGGDQPQHF
NA,NA,TRBV4-3,TRBJ2-7,TGCGCCAGCAGCCACGTCCGGGGGTACGAGCAGTACTTC,CASSHVRGYEQYF
NA,NA,TRBV6-5,TRBJ1-6,TGTGCCAGCAGTTACCTAGGGGGATGGAATTCACCCCTCCACTTT,CASSYLGGWNSPLHF
NA,NA,TRBV7-9,TRBJ1-1,TGTGCCAGCAGCGCGGGGTTAGTCAACACTGAAGCTTTCTTT,CASSAGLVNTEAFF
NA,NA,TRBV11-1,TRBJ2-2,TGTGCCAGCAGCTTACCCCGAGCCAACTTGGGGGAGCTGTTTTTT,CASSLPRANLGELFF
few,TRBD1,TRBV7-9,TRBJ1-1,TGTGCCAGCAGCTTCGACAGGGTGACTGAAGCTTTCTTT,CASSFDRVTEAFF
NA,NA,TRBV6-5,TRBJ1-2,TGTGCCAGCAGTTCCACGGGACGGACTACTAACTATGGCTACACCTTC,CASSSTGRTTNYGYTF
NA,NA,TRBV12-2,TRBJ2-5,TGTGCAAGTCGGGCTGTACCGGGACTACGGGAGACCCAGTACTTC,CASRAVPGLRETQYF
NA,NA,TRBV6-6,TRBJ2-7,TGTGCCAGCAGAGAGACTTCAACCTACGAGCAGTACTTC,CASRETSTYEQYF
NA,NA,TRBV4-3,TRBJ1-1,TGCGCCAGCAGACAAGGAACGGGGAACACTGAAGCTTTCTTT,CASRQGTGNTEAFF
NA,NA,TRBV7-3,TRBJ1-1,TGTGCCAGCAGCTTGCTGCCGACAGGAGCCACTGAAGCTTTCTTT,CASSLLPTGATEAFF
NA,NA,TRBV7-2,TRBJ2-1,TGTGCCAGCAGCTTATACTATGAGCAGTTCTTC,CASSLYYEQFF
NA,TRBD1,TRBV28,TRBJ1-2,TGTGCCAGCAGGACAACGGACAGGGTTAACTATGGCTACACCTTC,CASRTTDRVNYGYTF
once,TRBD1,TRBV7-9,TRBJ2-5,TGTGCCAGCAGCTGGGGACAGGGTCGACAAGAGACCCAGTACTTC,CASSWGQGRQETQYF
NA,NA,TRBV5-3,TRBJ1-2,TGTGCCAGAAGCACCCCCAGGGGACACGACCGTATTATTCGTTTGGGCTACACCTTC,CARSTPRGHDRIIRLGYTF
NA,TRBD1,TRBV28,TRBJ1-1,TGTGCCAGCAGTTCGACAGGGTTGAACACTGAAGCTTTCTTT,CASSSTGLNTEAFF
NA,TRBD1,TRBV27,TRBJ1-6,TGTGCCAGCAGTTTTTCACTCCCCGGGACAGGCAATTCACCCCTCCACTTT,CASSFSLPGTGNSPLHF
NA,NA,TRBV23-1,TRBJ2-7,TGCGCCAGCAGTCAACTATCGACCTACGAGCAGTACTTC,CASSQLSTYEQYF
once,NA,TRBV5-1,TRBJ1-1,TGCGCCAGCAGCTTGGATCGGTTGAACACTGAAGCTTTCTTT,CASSLDRLNTEAFF
NA,NA,TRBV27,TRBJ1-2,TGTGCCAGCAGTTTATCGCCCCAACAGGGTTTCGTCTATGGCTACACCTTC,CASSLSPQQGFVYGYTF
once,TRBD1,TRBV5-5,TRBJ1-1,TGTGCCAGCAGATTGGGACAGGGCGGTGAAGCTTTCTTT,CASRLGQGGEAFF
NA,NA,TRBV15,TRBJ2-7,TGTGCCACCAGCAGAGCGGAGACTAGCTCCTACGAGCAGTACTTC,CATSRAETSSYEQYF
NA,TRBD1,TRBV7-2,TRBJ1-5,TGTGCCAGCAGCCAGGGGGCGGGCAATCAGCCCCAGCATTTT,CASSQGAGNQPQHF
many,TRBD1,TRBV7-3,TRBJ2-1,TGTGCCAGCAGCCCGGGACAGGGACACAATGAGCAGTTCTTC,CASSPGQGHNEQFF
once,NA,TRBV9,TRBJ2-1,TGTGCCAGCAGCCCCCAAATGTTGGCCGGAGACAATGAGCAGTTCTTC,CASSPQMLAGDNEQFF
NA,TRBD1,TRBV15,TRBJ2-3,TGTGCCACCAGCGGACAGGTTTCGGGCACAGATACGCAGTATTTT,CATSGQVSGTDTQYF
NA,TRBD1,TRBV28,TRBJ1-5,TGTGCCAGCACCTGGGACAGCACGGGACAGCCCCAGCATTTT,CASTWDSTGQPQHF
NA,NA,TRBV19,TRBJ2-1,TGTGCCGTCCAGGGGTTAGCTATTGGAAATGAGCAGTTCTTC,CAVQGLAIGNEQFF
NA,TRBD1,TRBV6-5,TRBJ1-2,TGTGCCAGCAGGACAGGACAGGGGTTCTATGGCTACACCTTC,CASRTGQGFYGYTF
NA,NA,TRBV27,TRBJ2-5,TGTGCCAGCTCGTTCGGGATTCAAGAGACCCAGTACTTC,CASSFGIQETQYF
NA,NA,TRBV11-2,TRBJ1-5,TGTGCCAGCAGCTTAGGGCAGGGCGGTCAGCCCCAGCATTTT,CASSLGQGGQPQHF
NA,NA,TRBV7-9,TRBJ1-2,TGTGCCAGCAGCTTATTTGGGGGCGATGGCTACACCTTC,CASSLFGGDGYTF
NA,TRBD1,TRBV7-9,TRBJ1-4,TGTGCCAGCAGCCAACAGGGGGCAGGGGAAAAACTGTTTTTT,CASSQQGAGEKLFF
NA,NA,TRBV5-4,TRBJ2-5,TGTGCCAGCAGGGTCTCAGGGGGGGAGACCCAGTACTTC,CASRVSGGETQYF
NA,TRBD1,TRBV28,TRBJ2-1,TGTGCCAGCAGTCCCACCGGGACAGGGAGGGCCCCCCGGTTCTTC,CASSPTGTGRAPRFF
NA,NA,TRBV6-5,TRBJ2-3,TGTGCCAGCAGTTACCCGGGAACAGATACGCAGTATTTT,CASSYPGTDTQYF
once,NA,TRBV4-3,TRBJ1-4,TGCGCCAGCAGCCCGCGTGGTTCCATAGAGGAAAAACTGTTTTTT,CASSPRGSIEEKLFF
NA,NA,TRBV5-1,TRBJ2-3,TGCGCCAGCAGCTTTGGGGCAGCTAGCACAGATACGCAGTATTTT,CASSFGAASTDTQYF
once,NA,TRBV5-4,TRBJ2-7,TGTGCCAGCAGCCGGACTCTTCCCTACGAGCAGTACTTC,CASSRTLPYEQYF
NA,NA,TRBV25-1,TRBJ2-2,TGTGCCAGCAGCTTATTCCCCGGGATGGTGGACACCGGGGAGCTGTTTTTT,CASSLFPGMVDTGELFF
once,TRBD1,TRBV19,TRBJ2-7,TGTGCCAGTAGTAAAACAGGGGCGGGTACCTACGAGCAGTACTTC,CASSKTGAGTYEQYF
NA,TRBD2,TRBV14,TRBJ2-3,TGTGCCAGCAGCCAGGGGACTAGCGTCACAGATACGCAGTATTTT,CASSQGTSVTDTQYF